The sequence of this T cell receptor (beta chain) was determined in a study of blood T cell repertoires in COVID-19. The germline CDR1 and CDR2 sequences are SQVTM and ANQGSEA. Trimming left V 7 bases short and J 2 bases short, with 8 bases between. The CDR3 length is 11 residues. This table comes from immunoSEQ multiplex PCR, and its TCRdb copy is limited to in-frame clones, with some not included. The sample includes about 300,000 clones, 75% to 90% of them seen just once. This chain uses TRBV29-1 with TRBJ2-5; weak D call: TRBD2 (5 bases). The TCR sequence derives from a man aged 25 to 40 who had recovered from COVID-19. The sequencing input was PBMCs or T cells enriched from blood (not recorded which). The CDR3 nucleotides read TGCAGCGCGAGGACTCAAGAGACCCAGTACTTC. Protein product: CSARTQETQYF.